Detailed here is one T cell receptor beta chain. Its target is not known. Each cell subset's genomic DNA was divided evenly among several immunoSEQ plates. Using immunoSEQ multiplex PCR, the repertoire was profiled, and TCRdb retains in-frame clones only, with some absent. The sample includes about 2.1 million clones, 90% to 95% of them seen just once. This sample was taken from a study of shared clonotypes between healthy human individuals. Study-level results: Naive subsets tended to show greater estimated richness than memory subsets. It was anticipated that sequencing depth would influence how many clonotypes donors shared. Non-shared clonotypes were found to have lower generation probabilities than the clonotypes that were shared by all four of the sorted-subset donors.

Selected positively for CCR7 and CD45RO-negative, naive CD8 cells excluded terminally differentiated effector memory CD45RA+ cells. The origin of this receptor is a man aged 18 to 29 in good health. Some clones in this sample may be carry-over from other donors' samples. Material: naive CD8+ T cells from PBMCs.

DNA for the CDR3: TGTGCCAGCAGCTTATATCGGGAGTCCCACGAGCAGTACTTC. This translates into CASSLYRESHEQYF. J is TRBJ2-7 and V is TRBV13; D may be TRBD2 (6 bases). This CDR3 has 14 amino acids. In germline, CDR1 is PRHDT, CDR2 FYEKMQ (reference sequence). V lost 2 bases to trimming and J lost 5 bases, with 13 bases between them.